Following are 24 T cell receptor beta chains from one sample sequenced in a study of human T cells and chemical hapten exposure. TCRdb independently ran MiXCR on the RACE reads; one entry per CDR3 protein. Among over 65,000 distinct CDR3 sequences listed, over 8.5% were seen once. Time point defined: patch test 3, about 24 weeks after DPC sensitization. Described treatment: therapeutic diphenylcyclopropenone sensitization with weekly scalp DPC. The input for sequencing was whole blood, taken in connection with sensitization to the hapten diphenylcyclopropenone (DPC). The origin of the receptors is a woman aged 45-65 years with alopecia areata. Some clones in this sample may be carry-over from other donors' samples.

This clonotype was seen more than once but under ten times. The chain recombines TRBV20-1 with TRBJ2-7, with TRBD1 as a possible D gene (6 bases). The CDR3 sequence is 17 residues long. Germline V gene sequence: CDR1 DFQATT, CDR2 SNEGSKA (reference sequence). The V end was cut by 0 bases, the J end by 2 bases, with 20 bases between. The CDR3 DNA reads as TGCAGTGCTAGAGACCTAATCCCGACAGGCAACCCCTACGAGCAGTACTTC. It codes for CSARDLIPTGNPYEQYF.

This clonotype was seen only a few times. The chain is built from TRBV18 and TRBJ1-4; no definite D call. The CDR3 runs to 16 residues. CDR1 is KGHSH, CDR2 LQKENI, per germline. Trimming cost V 3 bases and J 0 bases, with 11 bases left between them. The CDR3 sequence: CASSPGSPTTNEKLFF. CDR3 sequence (DNA): TGTGCCAGCTCACCGGGCAGCCCCACAACTAATGAAAAACTGTTTTTT.

Note on this clonotype: A single base separates this from a much larger clone, so it may be a read error. The CDR3 bases are TGTGCCAGCAGCTTGTCCCAGGGTTTCGAGCAGTACTTC. Protein product: CASSLSQGFEQYF. This rearrangement joins TRBV7-2 to TRBJ2-7; D may be TRBD1 (5 bases). Germline V gene data show CDR1 as SGHTA and CDR2 as FQGNSA. CDR3 size: 13 residues. V was pared by 3 bases and J by 6 bases, with 12 bases between. The entire variable domain, with the rest obtained from reference TRBV7-2 and TRBJ2-7, is as follows: GAGVSQSPSNKVTEKGKDVELRCDPISGHTALYWYRQSLGQGLEFLIYFQGNSAPDKSGLPSDRFSAERTGGSVSTLTIQRTQQEDSAVYLCASSLSQGFEQYFGPGTRLTVT.

This clonotype was seen a handful of times. V and J are TRBV20-1 and TRBJ1-1, with D maybe TRBD1 (6 bases). This CDR3 is 14 amino acids long. Trimming stripped 3 bases from V and 8 bases from J, with 19 bases between. Germline CDR1 DFQATT, CDR2 SNEGSKA (reference sequence). Here the CDR3 DNA reads TGCAGTGCTAGTAGCGTCAGGGGCCGCCGCGAAGCTTTCTTT. This codes for CSASSVRGRREAFF.

There are many counts of this clonotype. The genes are TRBV4-2 and TRBJ2-1; D may match TRBD1 or TRBD2 (5 bases each). V lost 3 bases and J 6 bases, leaving 12 bases between the germline ends. CDR3 length: 14 amino acids. Germline V CDR1 and CDR2: LGHNA, YNFKEQ. This chain's CDR3 is CASSQGVEVNEQFF. The CDR3 DNA reads as TGTGCCAGCAGCCAGGGGGTTGAGGTCAATGAGCAGTTCTTC.

To note about this clonotype: A much larger clone lies one base from this, so it may be a read error. The chain carries TRBV18 and TRBJ1-2; TRBD1 matches 7 bases. The CDR3 covers 14 residues. Germline CDR1 KGHSH, CDR2 LQKENI. The CDR3 reads CVSSPPDREYGYTF. The CDR3 region has the DNA TGTGTCAGCTCACCACCAGACAGGGAGTATGGCTACACCTTC.

This clonotype occurred a few times. The chain combines TRBV25-1 with TRBJ2-7; no firm D call. V was trimmed by 6 bases and J by 3 bases, leaving 6 bases between them. CDR3 length: 11 amino acids. The germline V gene has CDR1 MGHDK and CDR2 SYGVNS. As DNA, the CDR3 is TGTGCCAGCAGACAGAACTACGAGCAGTACTTC. Residues: CASRQNYEQYF.

Many counts were recorded for this clonotype. This chain connects TRBV12-3 or TRBV12-4 to TRBJ2-3; TRBD2 is a possible D gene (5 bases). The CDR3 has 13 amino acids. The ends were cut back, 6 bases at V and 1 base at J, with 8 bases in the middle. The CDR3 is CASSPGGTDTQYF. The CDR3, as DNA: TGTGCCAGCAGCCCCGGGGGCACAGATACGCAGTATTTT.

This clonotype showed up many times. The V gene is TRBV10-3, the J gene TRBJ2-7; possible D gene TRBD2, 6 bases. Trimming took 8 bases from V and 2 from J, leaving 13 bases between them. This CDR3 region has 13 residues. The germline gives CDR1 ENHRY, CDR2 SYGVKD. DNA of the CDR3: TGTGCCATCCGGAGTAGCGGAACCTACGAGCAGTACTTC. Amino acid sequence: CAIRSSGTYEQYF.

This clonotype has a count of ten or more. The rearrangement links TRBV4-3 to TRBJ2-7; D gene ambiguous. The V and J ends lost 0 bases and 0 bases respectively, with 6 bases between them. The CDR3 is 14 amino acids. CDR1 is LGHNA and CDR2 is YSLEER in the germline V gene. This CDR3 is CASSQETYSYEQYF. The CDR3 region has the DNA TGCGCCAGCAGCCAAGAGACCTACTCCTACGAGCAGTACTTC.

This clonotype was found many times. V usage is TRBV20-1 and J usage is TRBJ2-3; D remains ambiguous. CDR3 length: 14 amino acids. Trimming left V 6 bases short and J 3 bases short, with 16 bases between. Germline loops: CDR1 DFQATT, CDR2 SNEGSKA (reference sequence). Here the CDR3 reads CSATGPAATDTQYF. The CDR3 region has the DNA TGCAGTGCCACCGGACCCGCAGCGACAGATACGCAGTATTTT.

As concerns this clonotype: At one end the junction does not follow the germline gene, possibly because of a read error. The chain employs TRBV18 and TRBJ1-5; 7 bases fit TRBD1. The CDR3 has 15 amino acids. CDR1 and CDR2 from the germline V gene are KGHSH and LQKENI. CDR3 DNA sequence: TGTGCCAGCTCTCCACAGGGGACTGGCAATCAGCCCCAGCATTTT. Amino acid sequence: CASSPQGTGNQPQHF.

This sequence joins TRBV2 and TRBJ2-1; 10 bases are a match to TRBD1. The V gene end was trimmed by 5 bases and the J gene end by 7 bases; junction bases not matched to a gene: 11. Germline V lookup: CDR1 SNHLY, CDR2 FYNNEI. This CDR3 spans 16 amino acids. The CDR3 bases are TGTGCCAGCAGTCGTAGTCCGGGACAGGGGTGGAATGAGCAGTTCTTC. It translates to CASSRSPGQGWNEQFF.

The chain combines TRBV6-1 with TRBJ2-4; D is uncertain. Germline CDR1 and CDR2: MNHNS and SASEGT. Deletions cut 5 bases from V and 0 bases from J, with 14 bases between. This CDR3 comprises 16 residues. This CDR3 is CASSINSLLAKNIQYF. The CDR3 DNA is TGTGCCAGCAGTATTAACAGCCTCCTAGCCAAAAACATTCAGTACTTC.

This clonotype has ten or more counts. The CDR3 is CASRRTGLETQYF. The CDR3 nucleotides read TGTGCCAGCAGGAGGACAGGGCTGGAGACCCAGTACTTC. V is TRBV12-3 or TRBV12-4 and J is TRBJ2-5, with 8 bases aligning to TRBD1. The CDR3 sequence is 13 residues long. Trimming cost V 6 bases and J 5 bases; bases outside gene matches: 5.

This clonotype was recorded at least ten times. The chain uses TRBV6-6 and TRBJ2-7; perhaps TRBD1 as D (5 bases). CDR1 MNHNY and CDR2 SVGAGI come from the germline V gene (reference sequence). V dropped 3 bases and J dropped 5 bases, with 14 bases sitting between them. This CDR3 comprises 14 residues. The CDR3 DNA sequence: TGTGCCAGCAGTTATCAGGGCGGATACGACGAGCAGTACTTC. Translating gives CASSYQGGYDEQYF.

The chain joins TRBV7-8 to TRBJ2-6; perhaps TRBD2 as D (5 bases). Trimming pared 3 bases from V and 0 bases from J, leaving 12 bases between. CDR3 length: 17 amino acids. Per the germline V gene, CDR1 is SGHVS and CDR2 is FQNEAQ. The CDR3 here is CASSFGRGNSGANVLTF. In nucleotides, the CDR3 is TGTGCCAGCAGCTTTGGCCGGGGTAACTCTGGGGCCAACGTCCTGACTTTC.

The V and J genes are TRBV29-1 and TRBJ1-1; the D is unclear. The CDR3 runs 11 residues. Trimming cost V 3 bases and J 7 bases, with 9 bases left between them. Per the germline V gene, CDR1 is SQVTM and CDR2 is ANQGSEA. The CDR3 DNA reads as TGCAGCGTTGATGTAGCGGTTGAAGCTTTCTTT. Its protein is CSVDVAVEAFF.

V and J are TRBV28 and TRBJ2-5; tentatively, D is TRBD2 (6 bases). V was cut by 8 bases and J by 4 bases, with 14 bases left in between. Germline V CDR1 and CDR2: MDHEN, SYDVKM. There are 13 residues in the CDR3. This CDR3 is CASRNGRGETQYF. For the CDR3, the DNA is TGTGCCAGCCGCAACGGGCGGGGAGAGACCCAGTACTTC.

This clonotype turned up a few times. The J gene is TRBJ1-1, the V gene TRBV12-3 or TRBV12-4; possibly TRBD1 for D (6 bases). Trimming shortened V by 2 bases and J by 5 bases, and 9 bases separated the two germline ends. This CDR3 has 13 amino acids. The CDR3: CASSLTGRTEAFF. Here the CDR3 DNA reads TGTGCCAGCAGTTTAACAGGGCGAACTGAAGCTTTCTTT.

This clonotype was detected ten times or more. The chain has TRBV28 and TRBJ1-5; 7 bases align to TRBD1. V shed 6 bases and J 1 base; nucleotides not matched to a gene: 6. The CDR3 is 15 residues long. Germline V gene data show CDR1 as MDHEN and CDR2 as SYDVKM. The CDR3 bases are TGTGCCAGCAGGCGACAGGGAAGCAGCAATCAGCCCCAGCATTTT. Translation gives CASRRQGSSNQPQHF. Complete variable domain (other parts from reference TRBV28 and TRBJ1-5): DVKVTQSSRYLVKRTGEKVFLECVQDMDHENMFWYRQDPGLGLRLIYFSYDVKMKEKGDIPEGYSVSREKKERFSLILESASTNQTSMYLCASRRQGSSNQPQHFGDGTRLSIL.

V is TRBV20-1 and J is TRBJ1-6; D call uncertain. V was shortened by 3 bases and J by 0 bases, with 9 bases between the two germline ends. CDR3 length equals 15 residues. Germline lookup yields CDR1 DFQATT and CDR2 SNEGSKA (reference sequence). The CDR3 DNA reads as TGCAGTGCTAGCCCCGAACGCTCCTATAATTCACCCCTCCACTTT. It specifies CSASPERSYNSPLHF.

In its sample, this clonotype was seen many times. The V and J genes are TRBV2 and TRBJ2-5; TRBD1 is a possible D gene (6 bases). Germline V lookup: CDR1 SNHLY, CDR2 FYNNEI. CDR3 length: 14 residues. V shed 6 bases and J shed 3 bases, with 14 bases lying between them. The CDR3 reads CASSQQGLEETQYF. The CDR3 region has the DNA TGTGCCAGCAGCCAACAGGGTCTCGAAGAGACCCAGTACTTC.

This clonotype was counted many times. The chain employs TRBV20-1 and TRBJ2-7, with D unresolved. Germline V gene sequence: CDR1 DFQATT, CDR2 SNEGSKA (reference sequence). Trimming removed 6 bases from V and 7 bases from J, with 19 bases in between. The CDR3 runs 13 residues. CDR3 sequence reads: CSAPGGSGWEQYF. CDR3 in DNA: TGCAGTGCACCCGGTGGGTCGGGCTGGGAGCAGTACTTC.